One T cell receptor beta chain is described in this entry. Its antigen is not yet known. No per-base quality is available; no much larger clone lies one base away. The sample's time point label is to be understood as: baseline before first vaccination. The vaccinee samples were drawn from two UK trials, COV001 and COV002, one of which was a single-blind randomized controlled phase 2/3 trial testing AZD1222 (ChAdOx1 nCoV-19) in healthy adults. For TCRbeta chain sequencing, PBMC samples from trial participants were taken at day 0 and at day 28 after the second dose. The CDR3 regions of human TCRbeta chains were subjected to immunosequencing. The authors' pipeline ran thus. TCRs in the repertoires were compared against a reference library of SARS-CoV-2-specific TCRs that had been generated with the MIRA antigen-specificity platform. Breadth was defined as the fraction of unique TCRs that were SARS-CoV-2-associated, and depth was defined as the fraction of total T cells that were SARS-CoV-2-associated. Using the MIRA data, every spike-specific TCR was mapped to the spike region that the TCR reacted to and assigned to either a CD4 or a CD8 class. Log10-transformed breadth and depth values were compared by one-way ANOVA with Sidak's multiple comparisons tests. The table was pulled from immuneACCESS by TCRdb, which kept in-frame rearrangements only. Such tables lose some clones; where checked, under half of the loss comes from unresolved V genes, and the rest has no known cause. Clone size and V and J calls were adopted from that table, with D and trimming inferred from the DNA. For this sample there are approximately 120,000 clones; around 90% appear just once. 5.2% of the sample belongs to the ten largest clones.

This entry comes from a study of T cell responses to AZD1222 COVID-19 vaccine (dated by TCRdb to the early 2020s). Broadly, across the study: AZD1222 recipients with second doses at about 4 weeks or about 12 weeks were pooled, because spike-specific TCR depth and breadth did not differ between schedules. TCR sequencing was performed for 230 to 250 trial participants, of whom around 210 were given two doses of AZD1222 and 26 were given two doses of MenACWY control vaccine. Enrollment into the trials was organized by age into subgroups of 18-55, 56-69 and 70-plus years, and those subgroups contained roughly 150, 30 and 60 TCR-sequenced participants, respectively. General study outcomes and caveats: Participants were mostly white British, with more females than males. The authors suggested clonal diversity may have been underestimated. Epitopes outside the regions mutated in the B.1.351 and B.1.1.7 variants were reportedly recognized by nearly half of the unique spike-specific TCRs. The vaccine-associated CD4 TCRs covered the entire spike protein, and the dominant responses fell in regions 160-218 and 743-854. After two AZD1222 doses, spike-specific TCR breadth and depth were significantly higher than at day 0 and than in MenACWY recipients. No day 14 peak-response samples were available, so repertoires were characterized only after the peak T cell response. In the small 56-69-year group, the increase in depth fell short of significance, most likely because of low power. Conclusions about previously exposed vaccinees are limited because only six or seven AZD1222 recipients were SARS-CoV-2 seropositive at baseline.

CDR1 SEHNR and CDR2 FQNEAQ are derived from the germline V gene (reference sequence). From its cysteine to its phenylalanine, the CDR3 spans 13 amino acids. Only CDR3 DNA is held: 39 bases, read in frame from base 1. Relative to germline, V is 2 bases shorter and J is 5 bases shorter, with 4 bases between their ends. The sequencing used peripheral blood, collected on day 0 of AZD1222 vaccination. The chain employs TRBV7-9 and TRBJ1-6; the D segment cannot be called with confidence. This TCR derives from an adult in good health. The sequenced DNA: TGTGCCAGCAGCTTACGGGATAATTCACCCCTCCACTTT. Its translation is CASSLRDNSPLHF.